The next 26 T cell receptor beta chains were all read from a single sample in a study of blood T cell repertoires in COVID-19. Assay used: immunoSEQ multiplex PCR; TCRdb lists only in-frame clones, some missing. There are fewer than 200,000 clones in the sample; 70% to 85% occur only once, and 1% to 1.5% lies in the top ten. The sample consisted of peripheral blood. The receptors derive from a man between 60 and 75 years old who had recovered from COVID-19.

The chain couples TRBV29-1 to TRBJ2-1; no reliable D call. The V end lost 4 bases, the J end lost 0 bases, and 7 bases lay between the germline ends. The germline V gene encodes CDR1 SQVTM and CDR2 ANQGSEA. This CDR3 contains 13 residues. CDR3 amino acids: CSVGFSSYNEQFF. CDR3 sequence (DNA): TGCAGCGTTGGGTTTAGCTCCTACAATGAGCAGTTCTTC.

The chain couples TRBV28 to TRBJ1-1, with 7 nucleotides matching TRBD1. The V segment lost 8 bases and the J segment 1 base; nucleotides outside the gene matches: 10. CDR1 MDHEN and CDR2 SYDVKM come from the germline V gene. There are 15 residues in the CDR3. The CDR3 DNA is TGTGCCAGCGGACTGCACAGGGGAGAGAACACTGAAGCTTTCTTT. Translating gives CASGLHRGENTEAFF.

The CDR3 here is CASSYSASRVSSYNEQFF. DNA of the CDR3: TGTGCCAGCAGTTACTCCGCTAGCCGAGTTAGCTCCTACAATGAGCAGTTCTTC. J is TRBJ2-1 and V is TRBV6-2 or TRBV6-3; TRBD2 is a possible D gene (5 bases). Trimming removed 0 bases at V and 0 bases at J, with 15 bases between. The CDR3 is 18 residues long. Germline CDR1 MNHEY, CDR2 SVGEGT.

V gene TRBV5-5 combines with J gene TRBJ2-7, with D perhaps matching TRBD2 (5 bases). Per germline, CDR1 SGHKS and CDR2 YYEKEE (reference sequence). Trimming removed 4 bases from V and 5 bases from J, with 16 bases in between. This CDR3 is 14 amino acids long. CDR3 nucleotide sequence: TGTGCCAGCAGCCCCACCGGGCTAGCCCACGAGCAGTACTTC. Translation: CASSPTGLAHEQYF.

This clone was detected once. The CDR3 here is CASTLKSGAGELREQYF. DNA of the CDR3: TGCGCCAGCACCTTAAAATCCGGAGCGGGGGAACTTCGCGAGCAGTACTTC. V is TRBV5-1 and J is TRBJ2-7, with 8 bases that match TRBD2. Trimming at V came to 6 bases and at J to 6 bases, leaving 20 bases not matched to a gene. This CDR3 comprises 17 residues. Germline lookup yields CDR1 SGHRS and CDR2 YFSETQ.

The chain recombines TRBV6-2 or TRBV6-3 with TRBJ2-3; 11 positions agree with TRBD2. The CDR3 is 19 amino acids. Germline values: CDR1 MNHEY, CDR2 SVGEGT. J was trimmed by 5 bases and V by 2 bases; bases with no gene match: 15. Here the CDR3 reads CASSYPPGIVAGGGDTQYF. The CDR3, as DNA: TGTGCCAGCAGTTACCCCCCAGGGATTGTAGCGGGGGGGGGAGATACGCAGTATTTT.

In DNA, the CDR3 is TGTGCCAGCAGTAGGACAGGGGGCTCTGGGGCCAACGTCCTGACTTTC. It yields the protein CASSRTGGSGANVLTF. The chain combines TRBV27 with TRBJ2-6; 10 bases map to TRBD1. V shed 5 bases, J shed 0 bases, and the junction held 1 base outside the gene matches. This CDR3 is built from 16 residues. Per germline, CDR1 MNHEY and CDR2 SMNVEV (reference sequence).

The V and J genes are TRBV19 and TRBJ2-2, with 16 bases fitting TRBD2. The CDR3 sequence is 18 residues long. Germline V lookup: CDR1 LNHDA, CDR2 SQIVND (reference sequence). V shed 8 bases and J 4 bases; nucleotides not matched to a gene: 10. CDR3 loop: CASGPGLAGGFGTGELFF. The CDR3, as DNA: TGTGCCAGTGGACCGGGACTAGCGGGGGGGTTTGGCACCGGGGAGCTGTTTTTT.

V and J are TRBV19 and TRBJ1-2; no clear D gene. CDR1 is LNHDA, CDR2 SQIVND, per germline (reference sequence). V was pared by 5 bases and J by 5 bases, with 12 bases between. This CDR3 has 13 residues. The CDR3 DNA is TGTGCCAGTAGTCCCCGGGGTATATATGGCTACACCTTC. It translates to CASSPRGIYGYTF. Looking up the rest from reference TRBV19 and TRBJ1-2 gives the full variable domain: DGGITQSPKYLFRKEGQNVTLSCEQNLNHDAMYWYRQDPGQGLRLIYYSQIVNDFQKGDIAEGYSVSREKKESFPLTVTSAQKNPTAFYLCASSPRGIYGYTFGSGTRLTVV.

The chain recombines TRBV25-1 with TRBJ2-1; 10 bases are a match to TRBD1. The CDR3 extends over 17 amino acids. Germline-derived CDR1 and CDR2 are MGHDK and SYGVNS. The V segment lost 3 bases and the J segment 2 bases; nucleotides outside the gene matches: 7. The CDR3 protein is CASSEGSGQGAYNEQFF. DNA for the CDR3: TGTGCCAGCAGTGAGGGGTCCGGACAGGGGGCCTACAATGAGCAGTTCTTC.

The chain carries TRBV12-3 or TRBV12-4 and TRBJ2-7; 8 bases are shared with TRBD1. Germline trimming cut 5 bases from V and 3 bases from J; bases unmatched to any gene: 3. CDR3 length: 13 amino acids. This CDR3 is CASSHDRGYEQYF. The DNA of the CDR3 is TGTGCCAGCAGTCACGACAGGGGCTACGAGCAGTACTTC.

The chain links TRBV6-5 to TRBJ1-1; D unclear. This CDR3 spans 16 amino acids. The germline V gene encodes CDR1 MNHEY and CDR2 SVGAGI. The V and J ends lost 4 bases and 1 base respectively, with 16 bases between them. The CDR3 here is CASSSREGSGNTEAFF. The CDR3 region has the DNA TGTGCCAGCAGTTCCCGGGAAGGTTCCGGGAACACTGAAGCTTTCTTT.

The V and J genes are TRBV19 and TRBJ1-2, with a possible D match to TRBD1 (5 bases). The V end lost 5 bases, the J end lost 4 bases, and 14 bases lay between the germline ends. The CDR3 extends over 14 amino acids. Germline assignment: CDR1 LNHDA and CDR2 SQIVND (reference sequence). The CDR3 here is CASSPPGGGYGYTF. The CDR3 nucleotides read TGTGCCAGTAGTCCCCCCGGCGGGGGCTATGGCTACACCTTC.

This chain connects TRBV19 to TRBJ1-6; 9 bases map to TRBD1. Germline V gene sequence: CDR1 LNHDA, CDR2 SQIVND (reference sequence). Trimming cost V 5 bases and J 7 bases; bases outside gene matches: 9. The CDR3 totals 16 residues. CDR3 nucleotides: TGTGCCAGTAGTCCGGGACAGGGTGTGGTAAATTCACCCCTCCACTTT. Its translation: CASSPGQGVVNSPLHF.

The genes are TRBV19 and TRBJ2-7; 12 positions agree with TRBD2. The CDR3 totals 15 residues. Trimming cost V 8 bases and J 2 bases; bases outside gene matches: 7. Germline V gives CDR1 LNHDA, CDR2 SQIVND (reference sequence). The DNA for the CDR3 is TGTGCCAGTCAACCGAGGACTAGCGGGACCTACGAGCAGTACTTC. Encoded protein: CASQPRTSGTYEQYF.

The chain links TRBV14 to TRBJ2-7, with 7 bases aligning to TRBD1. The CDR3 consists of 16 residues. V gave up 4 bases and J gave up 0 bases; unmatched junction bases: 9. Looked up from germline, CDR1 is SGHDN and CDR2 is FVKESK. The CDR3 DNA is TGTGCCAGCAGCCTACGGGACAGCCAAGTCTCCTACGAGCAGTACTTC. Its protein is CASSLRDSQVSYEQYF. The full variable domain, with the rest looked up from reference TRBV14 and TRBJ2-7, is EAGVTQFPSHSVIEKGQTVTLRCDPISGHDNLYWYRRVMGKEIKFLLHFVKESKQDESGMPNNRFLAERTGGTYSTLKVQPAELEDSGVYFCASSLRDSQVSYEQYFGPGTRLTVT.

The chain couples TRBV6-2 or TRBV6-3 to TRBJ1-2; D remains unclear. With 2 bases removed from V and 3 bases from J, the gap between germline ends came to 4 bases. Germline values: CDR1 MNHEY, CDR2 SVGEGT. The CDR3 runs 12 residues. CDR3 residues: CASSYQDYGYTF. As DNA, the CDR3 is TGTGCCAGCAGTTACCAGGACTATGGCTACACCTTC.

For the CDR3, the DNA is TGCAGTGCTAGTTTAGAGAGCACAGATACGCAGTATTTT. It codes for CSASLESTDTQYF. V gene TRBV20-1 combines with J gene TRBJ2-3; D is unclear. In germline, CDR1 is DFQATT, CDR2 SNEGSKA (reference sequence). CDR3 size: 13 residues. The V end lost 3 bases, the J end lost 0 bases, and 7 bases lay between the germline ends.

The chain carries TRBV18 and TRBJ2-5; D not certain. V was trimmed by 8 bases and J by 1 base, leaving 11 bases between them. Looked up from germline, CDR1 is KGHSH and CDR2 is LQKENI. The CDR3 is made up of 13 amino acids. The DNA of the CDR3 is TGTGCCAGCACTCGGTCCACCCAAGAGACCCAGTACTTC. Encoded protein: CASTRSTQETQYF.

This chain uses TRBV18 with TRBJ1-1; the match to TRBD1 covers 10 bases. This CDR3 is 16 amino acids long. Per germline, CDR1 KGHSH and CDR2 LQKENI. V dropped 5 bases and J dropped 6; count of bases not matched to a gene: 12. Here the CDR3 reads CASSSTTGGVGAEAFF. As DNA, the CDR3 is TGTGCCAGCTCATCGACGACAGGGGGCGTAGGTGCTGAAGCTTTCTTT.

J is TRBJ2-2 and V is TRBV9, with D hard to call. The CDR3 sequence is 13 residues long. CDR1 is SGDLS and CDR2 is YYNGEE in the germline V gene. The V end was cut by 4 bases, the J end by 0 bases, with 4 bases between. CDR3 region: CASSLANTGELFF. DNA of the CDR3: TGTGCCAGCAGCCTTGCGAACACCGGGGAGCTGTTTTTT.

V is TRBV30 and J is TRBJ2-5; 7 bases fit TRBD1. Germline CDR1 and CDR2: GTSNPN and SVGIG (reference sequence). Trimming cost V 2 bases and J 5 bases; bases outside gene matches: 5. The CDR3 covers 13 residues. CDR3 sequence: CAWSQGGAETQYF. CDR3 sequence (DNA): TGTGCCTGGAGTCAAGGGGGCGCCGAGACCCAGTACTTC.

This clone was recorded only once. The V and J genes are TRBV25-1 and TRBJ2-5; a weak D match, TRBD1 (6 bases). The CDR3 contains 17 residues. Deletions cut 9 bases from V and 2 bases from J, with 25 bases between. Germline V lookup: CDR1 MGHDK, CDR2 SYGVNS. In nucleotides, the CDR3 is TGTGCCAGTTCCAGGGGTAGGCCACCTCATTCTCAAGAGACCCAGTACTTC. This translates into CASSRGRPPHSQETQYF.

The chain uses TRBV7-3 and TRBJ1-2; D not resolved. The CDR3 consists of 14 residues. The V and J ends lost 2 bases and 1 base respectively, with 8 bases between them. The germline gives CDR1 SGHTA, CDR2 FQGTGA. As DNA, the CDR3 is TGTGCCAGCAGCTTAGATGGCAGTAACTATGGCTACACCTTC. This sequence encodes CASSLDGSNYGYTF.

The chain has TRBV7-9 and TRBJ2-6; possibly TRBD2 for D (6 bases). This CDR3 comprises 15 residues. Germline-derived CDR1 and CDR2 are SEHNR and FQNEAQ (reference sequence). With 3 bases removed from V and 2 bases from J, the gap between germline ends came to 8 bases. In DNA, the CDR3 is TGTGCCAGCAGCTTGCGGGGCACTGGGGCCAACGTCCTGACTTTC. Translation gives CASSLRGTGANVLTF. Together with reference TRBV7-9 and TRBJ2-6, the CDR3 gives the full variable domain: DTGVSQNPRHKITKRGQNVTFRCDPISEHNRLYWYRQTLGQGPEFLTYFQNEAQLEKSRLLSDRFSAERPKGSFSTLEIQRTEQGDSAMYLCASSLRGTGANVLTFGAGSRLTVL.

This clone was observed a few times. V is TRBV4-1 and J is TRBJ1-5; 7 bases are a match to TRBD1. The CDR3 runs to 18 residues. CDR1 is MGHRA, CDR2 YSYEKL, per germline. V lost 0 bases, J lost 1 base, and 9 bases stayed unmatched. DNA for the CDR3: TGCGCCAGCAGCCAAGACCTACAGGGGACGCGGAGCAATCAGCCCCAGCATTTT. Residues: CASSQDLQGTRSNQPQHF.